One and the same sample provided the 22 T cell receptor beta chains below, sequenced in a study of CD8+CD57+ T cells in acquired aplastic anemia. Using genomic DNA as the template, TCR beta VDJ and CDR3 profiling was carried out. TCRdb re-analysed the reads in MiXCR, keeping a single row per CDR3 protein. The sample consists of over 35,000 distinct CDR3 sequences, about two thirds of them appearing once. Sequencing was carried out using sorted CD4+, CD8+, or CD8+CD57+ T cells (not recorded which) from PBMCs. The source is a human donor in good health, serving as a control.

This chain connects TRBV27 to TRBJ1-6; tentatively, D is TRBD1 (6 bases). The germline V gene encodes CDR1 MNHEY and CDR2 SMNVEV (reference sequence). Trimming stripped 2 bases from V and 10 bases from J, with 9 bases between. The length of the CDR3 is 13 residues. This chain's CDR3 is CASSLQGTSPLHF. DNA of the CDR3: TGTGCCAGCAGTTTACAGGGGACGTCACCCCTCCACTTT.

CDR3 coding DNA: TGTGCCAACACCCACTCCTATAATTCACCCCTCCACTTT. This codes for CANTHSYNSPLHF. The V and J genes are TRBV2 and TRBJ1-6; the D is unclear. Trimming took 10 bases from V and 0 from J, leaving 7 bases between them. The CDR3 length is 13 residues. Looked up from germline, CDR1 is SNHLY and CDR2 is FYNNEI. Full variable domain (rest looked up from reference TRBV2 and TRBJ1-6): EPEVTQTPSHQVTQMGQEVILRCVPISNHLYFYWYRQILGQKVEFLVSFYNNEISEKSEIFDDQFSVERPDGSNFTLKIRSTKLEDSAMYFCANTHSYNSPLHFGNGTRLTVT.

Remarks on this clonotype: Because the CDR3 is missing its conserved closing phenylalanine or tryptophan, this is likely a read error. The rearrangement uses TRBV24-1 and TRBJ2-1, with TRBD1 matching over 7 bases. In germline, CDR1 is KGHDR, CDR2 SFDVKD. With V trimmed by 10 bases and J by 6 bases, 5 bases remained unmatched. The length of the CDR3 is 12 residues. This CDR3 reads CATGGLRNEQFL. The CDR3 nucleotides are TGTGCCACAGGGGGCCTTCGCAATGAGCAGTTCCTC.

This clonotype was found a few times. This chain connects TRBV19 to TRBJ1-2; 7 bases align to TRBD1. This CDR3 is 13 amino acids long. The germline gives CDR1 LNHDA, CDR2 SQIVND (reference sequence). V gave up 5 bases and J gave up 4 bases; unmatched junction bases: 4. CDR3 coding DNA: TGTGCCAGTAGTGCCGGGACAGTCTATGGCTACACCTTC. The encoded protein is CASSAGTVYGYTF.

The chain carries TRBV7-8 and TRBJ2-7; the D is unclear. V lost 5 bases, J lost 3 bases, and 2 bases lay in between. Germline values: CDR1 SGHVS, CDR2 FQNEAQ. CDR3 length equals 10 residues. The DNA for the CDR3 is TGTGCCAGCAGCGTCTACGAGCAGTACGTC. This translates into CASSVYEQYV.

J is TRBJ2-7 and V is TRBV10-2; 8 bases agree with TRBD1. Germline V lookup: CDR1 WSHSY, CDR2 SAAADI. The CDR3 totals 15 residues. V dropped 8 bases and J dropped 0; count of bases not matched to a gene: 9. The CDR3 region has the DNA TGCGCCAGCGCGTACGGACAGGGAGGCTCCTACGAGCAGTACTTC. This encodes CASAYGQGGSYEQYF.

This clonotype was counted ten times or more. This rearrangement joins TRBV4-3 to TRBJ2-2; possibly TRBD1 for D (5 bases). V was clipped by 3 bases and J by 4 bases, with 12 bases between them. Per germline, CDR1 LGHNA and CDR2 YSLEER. The CDR3 loop spans 15 amino acids. The CDR3 here is CASSHSEQGTGELFF. DNA of the CDR3: TGCGCCAGCAGCCATTCTGAGCAGGGCACCGGGGAGCTGTTTTTT.

In its sample, this clonotype was seen many times. V is TRBV6-5 and J is TRBJ2-3; 7 bases are shared with TRBD1. V lost 2 bases, J lost 4 bases, and 3 bases stayed unmatched. The CDR3 is 14 residues long. Looked up from germline, CDR1 is MNHEY and CDR2 is SVGAGI. The CDR3 DNA reads as TGTGCCAGCAGTTACGGGCAGGGGGCAGATACGCAGTATTTT. Residues: CASSYGQGADTQYF.

V usage is TRBV18 and J usage is TRBJ1-6; 9 nucleotides line up with TRBD1. This CDR3 is built from 13 residues. CDR1 KGHSH and CDR2 LQKENI come from the germline V gene. V trimming: 6 bases; J trimming: 9 bases; junction bases outside the gene matches: 3. The CDR3 DNA reads as TGTGCCAGCTCGGGACAGGGCGGTTCACCCCTCCACTTT. Translating it yields CASSGQGGSPLHF.

The J gene is TRBJ2-7, the V gene TRBV19; 7 bases align to TRBD1. Germline V gives CDR1 LNHDA, CDR2 SQIVND (reference sequence). The ends lost 1 base at V and 2 bases at J; junction bases unmatched: 2. The CDR3 is 14 residues long. The CDR3 DNA sequence: TGTGCCAGTAGTATAGTCGGGACAGCCTACGAGCAGTACTTC. Amino acids: CASSIVGTAYEQYF.

J is TRBJ2-7 and V is TRBV20-1; D possibly corresponds to TRBD1 (5 bases). CDR1 is DFQATT and CDR2 is SNEGSKA in the germline V gene (reference sequence). The V end lost 0 bases, the J end lost 0 bases, and 9 bases lay between the germline ends. The CDR3 covers 14 residues. CDR3 region: CSARDRASSYEQYF. The CDR3 DNA reads as TGCAGTGCTAGAGACAGGGCCAGCTCCTACGAGCAGTACTTC.

The DNA for the CDR3 is TGTGCCAGCAGCTTGGCCGCTTTGGGAAACACCATATATTTT. Translated: CASSLAALGNTIYF. The V gene is TRBV5-6, the J gene TRBJ1-3; no reliable D call. Per germline, CDR1 SGHDT and CDR2 YYEEEE. The CDR3 covers 14 residues. Trimming took off 0 bases at V and 4 bases at J, with 8 bases between the two ends.

The chain links TRBV2 to TRBJ1-1; D ambiguous. This CDR3 comprises 13 residues. Per the germline V gene, CDR1 is SNHLY and CDR2 is FYNNEI. Trimming pared 6 bases from V and 1 base from J, leaving 9 bases between. CDR3: CASRSDPNTEAFF. The CDR3 DNA sequence: TGTGCCAGCAGATCAGATCCGAACACTGAAGCTTTCTTT.

CDR3 nucleotides: TGCAGCTTTCATCGGGGGGGCCGGGATGAGCAGTTCTTC. It yields the protein CSFHRGGRDEQFF. This chain uses TRBV29-1 with TRBJ2-1; 8 positions agree with TRBD2. The trim removed 8 bases at V and 8 bases at J, leaving 11 bases unmatched. The length of the CDR3 is 13 residues. The germline V gene has CDR1 SQVTM and CDR2 ANQGSEA.

The genes are TRBV10-3 and TRBJ2-7; maybe TRBD1 (6 bases). The CDR3 contains 12 residues. Germline lookup yields CDR1 ENHRY and CDR2 SYGVKD. Trimming cost V 0 bases and J 7 bases, with 7 bases left between them. The CDR3 region is CAISESQGEQYF. The CDR3 coding sequence is TGTGCCATCAGTGAGTCCCAGGGGGAGCAGTACTTC.

This chain links TRBV19 with TRBJ1-5; the D is unclear. CDR1 is LNHDA, CDR2 SQIVND, per germline (reference sequence). The CDR3 consists of 12 residues. Trimming took 5 bases from V and 2 from J, leaving 4 bases between them. CDR3 sequence reads: CASSQGNQPQHF. The CDR3, as DNA: TGTGCCAGTAGTCAGGGCAATCAGCCCCAGCATTTT.

This clonotype has only one observation. The chain employs TRBV10-3 and TRBJ1-5; TRBD1 is a possible D gene (5 bases). CDR3 length equals 14 residues. The germline V and J ends were trimmed by 10 bases and 0 bases, with 13 bases remaining between them. Germline V CDR1 and CDR2: ENHRY, SYGVKD. CDR3 in amino acids: CATWRGDSNQPQHF. The CDR3 nucleotides are TGTGCCACCTGGCGGGGGGATAGCAATCAGCCCCAGCATTTT.

The CDR3 DNA follows: TGCAGTGCTAGACAGGTGGGGGCTGGTGAGCAGTACTTC. This sequence encodes CSARQVGAGEQYF. V and J are TRBV20-1 and TRBJ2-7, with D tentatively TRBD1 (6 bases). CDR1 and CDR2 from the germline V gene are DFQATT and SNEGSKA (reference sequence). V lost 2 bases, J lost 7 bases, and 15 bases lay in between. The CDR3 runs to 13 residues.

This clonotype appeared a few times. The J gene is TRBJ1-5, the V gene TRBV15; D is undetermined. Trimming took 0 bases from V and 7 from J, leaving 7 bases between them. Germline values: CDR1 LNHNV, CDR2 YYDKDF (reference sequence). The CDR3 covers 13 residues. The chain's CDR3 is CATSRDLGQPQHF. The CDR3 DNA follows: TGTGCCACCAGCAGAGATCTGGGGCAGCCCCAGCATTTT.

The chain couples TRBV10-3 to TRBJ2-7; D is uncertain. V gave up 0 bases and J gave up 5 bases, with 8 bases separating them. Per germline, CDR1 ENHRY and CDR2 SYGVKD. This CDR3 is 13 amino acids long. CDR3 in DNA: TGTGCCATCAGTGAGTCCCCCAAGGACGAGCAGTACTTC. Translation: CAISESPKDEQYF.

Worth noting for this clonotype: A junction boundary mismatches the germline segment, possibly from a read error. As DNA, the CDR3 is TGCGCCAGCAGCCAGAGATCGAAACAGCTAAACAATGAGCAGTCCTTC. Translated: CASSQRSKQLNNEQSF. The J gene is TRBJ2-1, the V gene TRBV4-1; D is unclear. Germline V lookup: CDR1 MGHRA, CDR2 YSYEKL. This CDR3 contains 16 residues.

The J gene is TRBJ2-7, the V gene TRBV2; 13 nucleotides agree with TRBD2. Germline V lookup: CDR1 SNHLY, CDR2 FYNNEI. The CDR3 is made up of 15 amino acids. The junction had 6 bases not matched to a gene; V was cut back by 5 bases and J by 5 bases. This CDR3 is CASSHRLAGGNEQYF. The CDR3 DNA reads as TGTGCCAGCAGTCATAGACTAGCGGGGGGCAACGAGCAGTACTTC.